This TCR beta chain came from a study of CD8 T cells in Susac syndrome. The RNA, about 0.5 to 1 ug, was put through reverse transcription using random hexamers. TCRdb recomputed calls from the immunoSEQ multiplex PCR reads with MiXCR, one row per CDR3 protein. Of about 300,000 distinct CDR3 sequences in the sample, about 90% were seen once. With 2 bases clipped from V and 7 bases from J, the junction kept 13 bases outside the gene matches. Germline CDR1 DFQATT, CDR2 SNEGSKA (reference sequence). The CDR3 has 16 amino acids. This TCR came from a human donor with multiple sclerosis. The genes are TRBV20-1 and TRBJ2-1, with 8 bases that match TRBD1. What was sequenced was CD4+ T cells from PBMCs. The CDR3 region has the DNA TGCAGTGCTAGACTACCACGACAGGGGAGGATGAATGAGCAGTTCTTC. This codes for CSARLPRQGRMNEQFF.